The 25 T cell receptor beta chains presented below share a single source sample, sequenced in a study of beta chain features in type 1 diabetes (dated by TCRdb to 2016 to 2018). Overall study outcomes, separate from this receptor: A moderate but significant shortening of TCRB CDR3 length was observed in type 1 diabetes patients in all four CD4+ subsets.

The library was made by the immunoSEQ multiplex PCR assay. The entire amount of isolated RNA was reverse transcribed using the High Capacity cDNA Reverse Transcription Kit, so the sequenced TCRB transcripts were expressed ones. What TCRdb holds here is the immuneACCESS table cut down to in-frame rearrangements. Part of the clones is not present; checked against another copy, under half of the missing clones reflect an unresolved V gene, and the others are unexplained. Here the sample has hundreds of thousands of clones; around 15% occur a single time. The biggest ten clones account for around 0.04% of the sample. Their antigens remain unidentified. Sequencing was carried out using naive CD4+ T cells from blood. Per the publication, the cell subset or site label means: true naive CD4+ T cells. Source of these receptors: a man between 18 and 29 years old with type 1 diabetes.

The chain uses TRBV30 and TRBJ2-3; D gene uncertain. The V gene's germline CDR1 is GTSNPN and CDR2 SVGIG (reference sequence). CDR3 length equals 15 residues. V was clipped by 0 bases and J by 1 base, with 11 bases between them. DNA for the CDR3: TGTGCCTGGAGTGTGGGCAGCAGCGGCACAGATACGCAGTATTTT. This translates into CAWSVGSSGTDTQYF.

The J gene is TRBJ1-2, the V gene TRBV5-6; TRBD1 agrees at 7 bases. Germline V lookup: CDR1 SGHDT, CDR2 YYEEEE. This CDR3 comprises 14 residues. V gave up 2 bases and J gave up 4 bases; unmatched junction bases: 5. The CDR3 sequence is CASSLGGPIYGYTF. The CDR3 coding sequence is TGTGCCAGCAGCTTAGGGGGCCCGATCTATGGCTACACCTTC.

This clone was recorded a few times. The rearrangement links TRBV19 to TRBJ2-7; D is perhaps TRBD2 (5 bases). V was clipped by 7 bases and J by 0 bases, with 10 bases between them. Germline CDR1 reads LNHDA; CDR2 reads SQIVND (reference sequence). The CDR3 sequence is 13 residues long. In nucleotides, the CDR3 is TGTGCCAGTACTAGCCCTTCCTCCTACGAGCAGTACTTC. Translating it yields CASTSPSSYEQYF.

This clone was observed a few times. CDR3 sequence: CASSGTDRVWGYNEQFF. In DNA form, the CDR3 reads TGTGCCAGCAGCGGAACGGACAGGGTTTGGGGCTACAATGAGCAGTTCTTC. The chain couples TRBV5-6 to TRBJ2-1; 8 positions match TRBD1. The CDR3 sequence is 17 residues long. From germline, CDR1 is SGHDT and CDR2 YYEEEE. V dropped 4 bases and J dropped 3; count of bases not matched to a gene: 12.

The chain has TRBV2 and TRBJ2-3; 8 nucleotides match TRBD1. Germline trimming cut 8 bases from V and 5 bases from J; bases unmatched to any gene: 15. Germline-derived CDR1 and CDR2 are SNHLY and FYNNEI. This CDR3 spans 16 amino acids. CDR3 DNA sequence: TGTGCCAGCGGAGGGGGACCGGGACAGGTCCGAGATACGCAGTATTTT. Its translation is CASGGGPGQVRDTQYF.

V gene TRBV11-1 combines with J gene TRBJ2-3, with TRBD1 matching over 9 bases. CDR3 size: 15 residues. Germline V CDR1 and CDR2: SGHAT, FQDESV (reference sequence). The junction had 5 bases not matched to a gene; V was cut back by 5 bases and J by 2 bases. As DNA, the CDR3 is TGTGCCAGCAGCCGGGGACAGGGACCCACAGATACGCAGTATTTT. This translates into CASSRGQGPTDTQYF.

The gene calls are TRBV13 and TRBJ1-5; weak D call: TRBD1 (6 bases). The V gene lost 0 bases and the J gene lost 2 bases, with 14 bases spanning the gap. Germline V gives CDR1 PRHDT, CDR2 FYEKMQ (reference sequence). The CDR3 runs 17 residues. CDR3 bases: TGTGCCAGCAGCTTAGGACGCAGGGGAAGTGGCAATCAGCCCCAGCATTTT. Translating gives CASSLGRRGSGNQPQHF.

The V and J genes are TRBV30 and TRBJ1-1; D may be TRBD1 (6 bases). CDR1 is GTSNPN and CDR2 is SVGIG in the germline V gene (reference sequence). V was trimmed by 0 bases and J by 3 bases, leaving 14 bases between them. The length of the CDR3 is 15 residues. The CDR3 sequence is CAWSVGTGRDTEAFF. The CDR3 DNA reads TGTGCCTGGAGTGTGGGAACAGGGAGGGACACTGAAGCTTTCTTT.

The DNA for the CDR3 is TGTGCCAGCAGCTTAGGGGACGGAGACAATCAGCCCCAGCATTTT. Residues: CASSLGDGDNQPQHF. This chain links TRBV7-2 with TRBJ1-5; TRBD1 might be the D (5 bases). From germline, CDR1 is SGHTA and CDR2 FQGNSA. The CDR3 is 15 amino acids. V lost 1 base, J lost 3 bases, and 10 bases lay in between. The full variable domain, with the rest looked up from reference TRBV7-2 and TRBJ1-5, is GAGVSQSPSNKVTEKGKDVELRCDPISGHTALYWYRQSLGQGLEFLIYFQGNSAPDKSGLPSDRFSAERTGGSVSTLTIQRTQQEDSAVYLCASSLGDGDNQPQHFGDGTRLSIL.

This rearrangement joins TRBV27 to TRBJ2-7; TRBD1 might be the D (7 bases). The CDR3 spans 15 residues. The ends were cut back, 4 bases at V and 1 base at J, with 14 bases in the middle. CDR1 and CDR2 from the germline V gene are MNHEY and SMNVEV (reference sequence). The CDR3 coding sequence is TGTGCCAGCAGTTCCCCGTCAGGGGGGTCCTACGAGCAGTACTTC. Its translation is CASSSPSGGSYEQYF.

The V call is TRBV11-3, the J call TRBJ2-3, with 9 nucleotides matching TRBD2. V trimming: 4 bases; J trimming: 7 bases; junction bases outside the gene matches: 9. This CDR3 has 15 residues. Germline V gene sequence: CDR1 SGHNT, CDR2 YENEEA. CDR3 sequence (DNA): TGTGCCAGCAGCTCAATAGCGGGAGTAGGGAATACGCAGTATTTT. Its protein is CASSSIAGVGNTQYF.

The sample holds a few counts of this clone. The J gene is TRBJ2-2, the V gene TRBV29-1, with D possibly matching TRBD2 (5 bases). The V gene's germline CDR1 is SQVTM and CDR2 ANQGSEA. The CDR3 loop spans 13 amino acids. V dropped 4 bases and J dropped 1 base, with 7 bases sitting between them. Here the CDR3 reads CSVGGKNTGELFF. DNA of the CDR3: TGCAGCGTTGGAGGGAAGAACACCGGGGAGCTGTTTTTT.

The rearrangement links TRBV28 to TRBJ2-1; 10 bases align to TRBD1. Germline loops: CDR1 MDHEN, CDR2 SYDVKM. The V segment lost 4 bases and the J segment 3 bases; nucleotides outside the gene matches: 9. This CDR3 is 17 amino acids long. CDR3 amino acids: CASSWKPGQGLYNEQFF. In DNA, the CDR3 is TGTGCCAGCAGTTGGAAACCGGGACAGGGGCTCTACAATGAGCAGTTCTTC.

This clone was recorded a few times. This rearrangement joins TRBV7-2 to TRBJ1-4, with D tentatively TRBD1 (5 bases). V shed 5 bases and J shed 5 bases, with 12 bases lying between them. The germline CDR1 and CDR2 sequences are SGHTA and FQGNSA. This CDR3 has 14 amino acids. The CDR3 DNA reads as TGTGCCAGCAGCCCCCAGGGTCACAATGAAAAACTGTTTTTT. Translated: CASSPQGHNEKLFF.

This clone was detected once. The genes are TRBV11-2 and TRBJ2-7; D remains ambiguous. The length of the CDR3 is 11 residues. Germline V gives CDR1 SGHAT, CDR2 FQNNGV. V was pared by 5 bases and J by 4 bases, with 6 bases between. The CDR3 reads CASSTSYEQYF. CDR3 DNA sequence: TGTGCCAGCAGCACGTCTTACGAGCAGTACTTC.

V usage is TRBV7-2 and J usage is TRBJ2-1, with TRBD2 as a possible D gene (6 bases). V dropped 2 bases and J dropped 2 bases, with 13 bases sitting between them. CDR3 length: 16 amino acids. Germline assignment: CDR1 SGHTA and CDR2 FQGNSA. Here the CDR3 DNA reads TGTGCCAGCAGCTTACCTCCTTCGGGAGCCTACAATGAGCAGTTCTTC. Protein: CASSLPPSGAYNEQFF.

This clone was picked up a small number of times. V and J are TRBV18 and TRBJ2-7; D gene unclear. Germline CDR1 is KGHSH and CDR2 is LQKENI. V lost 1 base to trimming and J lost 1 base, with 8 bases between them. The CDR3 sequence is 14 residues long. The CDR3 spells CASSPLDGSYEQYF. As DNA, the CDR3 is TGTGCCAGCTCACCACTCGACGGTTCCTACGAGCAGTACTTC.

V usage is TRBV25-1 and J usage is TRBJ2-2; D remains unclear. Germline-derived CDR1 and CDR2 are MGHDK and SYGVNS. The V end lost 5 bases, the J end lost 0 bases, and 13 bases lay between the germline ends. CDR3 length: 16 amino acids. In nucleotides, the CDR3 is TGTGCCAGCAGTAAGAGCTTGGGGACGAACACCGGGGAGCTGTTTTTT. This codes for CASSKSLGTNTGELFF.

The rearrangement links TRBV28 to TRBJ2-7; TRBD2 matches at 8 bases. Trimming took 2 bases from V and 2 from J; bases not matched to a gene: 8. Germline V gives CDR1 MDHEN, CDR2 SYDVKM. The CDR3 has 16 amino acids. CDR3 protein: CASSLALRGGTYEQYF. The CDR3 nucleotides read TGTGCCAGCAGTTTAGCGCTCCGGGGGGGAACCTACGAGCAGTACTTC.

This clone showed up just a few times. The V gene is TRBV13, the J gene TRBJ2-7; the D gene is possibly TRBD1 (6 bases). Germline values: CDR1 PRHDT, CDR2 FYEKMQ (reference sequence). Trimming cost V 7 bases and J 3 bases, with 16 bases left between them. The length of the CDR3 is 14 residues. The CDR3 loop is CASTASTGLYEQYF. In DNA, the CDR3 is TGTGCCAGCACCGCCTCGACAGGTCTCTACGAGCAGTACTTC.

The rearrangement links TRBV4-3 to TRBJ2-2; 12 nucleotides agree with TRBD1. J lost 5 bases, V lost 2 bases, and 6 bases had no gene match. The CDR3 contains 17 residues. Germline V lookup: CDR1 LGHNA, CDR2 YSLEER. In DNA form, the CDR3 reads TGCGCCAGCAGCCAACGACCGGGACAGGGGGCAACCGGGGAGCTGTTTTTT. This gives the protein CASSQRPGQGATGELFF.

V usage is TRBV9 and J usage is TRBJ2-7; TRBD1 aligns across 7 bases. The CDR3 has 13 amino acids. Trimming removed 3 bases from V and 5 bases from J; junction bases left unmatched: 5. Germline V CDR1 and CDR2: SGDLS, YYNGEE. CDR3 loop: CASSATGRNEQYF. CDR3 sequence (DNA): TGTGCCAGCAGCGCGACAGGGCGGAACGAGCAGTACTTC.

The chain has TRBV6-6 and TRBJ1-5, with D uncertain. V lost 4 bases, J lost 7 bases, and 14 bases lay in between. CDR3 length: 14 amino acids. Germline V lookup: CDR1 MNHNY, CDR2 SVGAGI (reference sequence). The CDR3 reads CASSFGPSEQPQHF. The DNA for the CDR3 is TGTGCCAGCAGTTTCGGTCCCTCCGAACAGCCCCAGCATTTT.

The chain employs TRBV7-8 and TRBJ2-7; 7 positions agree with TRBD1. This CDR3 region has 15 residues. Trimming took 5 bases from V and 2 from J; bases not matched to a gene: 9. Germline V gives CDR1 SGHVS, CDR2 FQNEAQ. The CDR3 coding sequence is TGTGCCAGCAGCCCCGACAGGGATTCTACCTACGAGCAGTACTTC. It yields the protein CASSPDRDSTYEQYF.

J is TRBJ1-1 and V is TRBV7-2, with D tentatively TRBD1 (5 bases). The germline CDR1 and CDR2 sequences are SGHTA and FQGNSA. V was cut by 3 bases and J by 11 bases, with 16 bases left in between. The CDR3 is 13 amino acids. CDR3 sequence reads: CASSFRDPQAAFF. The CDR3 DNA reads TGTGCCAGCAGCTTCCGGGACCCCCAAGCGGCTTTCTTT.